These T cell receptor beta chains were read from a single sample in a study of blood T cell repertoires in COVID-19. Libraries were prepared by immunoSEQ multiplex PCR; TCRdb keeps only in-frame clonotypes and omits some of them. The sample records under 300,000 clones, about nine tenths being singletons. Sequencing was done on a sample of PBMCs or T cells enriched from blood (not recorded which). These receptors originate from a woman in her sixties or seventies who had recovered from COVID-19. Both conserved end residues are part of each CDR3. D genes are given only for firm matches. Clone size is given for some rows only: seen once, a few or many times, or a class if the clone is expanded.

>TRBV2|15|NA|NA|TRBJ1-2
CASSDQVVRGYGYTF
TGTGCCAGCAGTGATCAGGTTGTCCGGGGGTATGGCTACACCTTC
>TRBV28|14|NA|NA|TRBJ1-5
CASSSTGSNQPQHF
TGTGCCAGCAGCAGTACAGGGAGCAATCAGCCCCAGCATTTT
>TRBV15|17|TRBD1|NA|TRBJ1-3
CATSRSPTGLSGNTIYF
TGTGCCACCAGCAGAAGCCCGACAGGGCTTTCGGGAAACACCATATATTTT
>TRBV5-1|13|NA|NA|TRBJ2-7
CASSLGQSYEQYF
TGCGCCAGCAGCTTGGGGCAGTCCTACGAGCAGTACTTC
>TRBV11-3|15|NA|NA|TRBJ2-7
CASSFFPAGSYEQYF
TGTGCCAGCAGCTTTTTCCCCGCAGGGTCCTACGAGCAGTACTTC
>TRBV28|12|NA|NA|TRBJ1-4
CASPGMNEKLFF
TGTGCCAGCCCGGGGATGAATGAAAAACTGTTTTTT
>TRBV4-1|15|TRBD1|NA|TRBJ1-6
CASTRTGDLNSPLHF
TGCGCCAGCACCCGGACAGGCGATCTAAATTCACCCCTCCACTTT
>TRBV6-5|15|NA|NA|TRBJ1-4
CASSYSTGTNEKLFF
TGTGCCAGCAGTTACTCGACAGGCACTAATGAAAAACTGTTTTTT
>TRBV5-1|18|NA|NA|TRBJ2-1
CASSLLSLPNKLNNEQFF
TGCGCCAGCAGCTTGCTGTCCTTGCCCAACAAGTTAAACAATGAGCAGTTCTTC
>TRBV15|15|NA|NA|TRBJ1-4
CATSRRTVNNEKLFF
TGTGCCACCAGCAGACGGACAGTGAACAATGAAAAACTGTTTTTT
>TRBV27|15|NA|once|TRBJ2-3
CASSPRLVEKGTQYF
TGTGCCAGCAGCCCAAGACTAGTTGAGAAGGGTACGCAGTATTTT
>TRBV9|12|NA|NA|TRBJ1-2
CASSPSELGYTF
TGTGCCAGCAGCCCCAGTGAACTAGGCTACACCTTC
>TRBV5-1|21|TRBD2|NA|TRBJ2-3
CASSLDVAGLAGEGDTDTQYF
TGCGCCAGCAGCTTGGATGTGGCGGGACTAGCGGGAGAGGGAGACACAGATACGCAGTATTTT
>TRBV28|13|TRBD1|NA|TRBJ2-7
CASSLNRGDEQYF
TGTGCCAGCAGCCTAAACAGGGGAGACGAGCAGTACTTC
>TRBV7-2|12|NA|NA|TRBJ2-1
CASSRLGNEQFF
TGTGCCAGCAGCCGGCTAGGTAATGAGCAGTTCTTC
>TRBV5-1|14|TRBD2|NA|TRBJ2-1
CASSQLAGVAEQFF
TGCGCCAGCAGCCAACTAGCGGGAGTCGCTGAGCAGTTCTTC
>TRBV5-1|16|TRBD2|NA|TRBJ2-1
CASSSAAGGYYNEQFF
TGCGCCAGCAGCTCAGCGGCGGGAGGGTATTACAATGAGCAGTTCTTC
>TRBV4-1|13|NA|NA|TRBJ1-4
CASSQDRREKLFF
TGCGCCAGCAGCCAAGACAGGAGGGAAAAACTGTTTTTT
>TRBV6-5|15|NA|NA|TRBJ1-3
CASLGRDSSGNTIYF
TGTGCCAGCTTAGGGAGGGACTCCTCTGGAAACACCATATATTTT
>TRBV19|16|NA|NA|TRBJ1-6
CASSSGLSTYNSPLHF
TGTGCCAGTAGTTCGGGACTCTCCACCTATAATTCACCCCTCCACTTT
>TRBV19|17|TRBD2|NA|TRBJ2-5
CASSIDHLAGGPETQYF
TGTGCCAGTAGTATAGATCATCTAGCGGGGGGGCCAGAGACCCAGTACTTC
>TRBV9|15|TRBD1|NA|TRBJ2-7
CASSVAGGQGREQYF
TGTGCCAGCAGCGTAGCGGGGGGACAGGGAAGGGAGCAGTACTTC
>TRBV9|14|NA|NA|TRBJ1-3
CASSVGGAGNTIYF
TGTGCCAGCAGCGTCGGGGGGGCCGGAAACACCATATATTTT
>TRBV5-1|15|NA|NA|TRBJ1-2
CASSPRRGLDYGYTF
TGCGCCAGCAGCCCGCGGCGGGGTTTAGACTATGGCTACACCTTC
>TRBV6-5|11|NA|few|TRBJ2-7
CARASGYEQYF
TGTGCCAGGGCCTCAGGCTACGAGCAGTACTTC
>TRBV4-1|14|NA|NA|TRBJ1-2
CASSQGGRYYGYTF
TGCGCCAGCAGCCAAGGTGGCAGATACTATGGCTACACCTTC
>TRBV19|13|TRBD1|NA|TRBJ2-7
CASSMDREYEQYF
TGTGCCAGTAGTATGGACAGGGAATACGAGCAGTACTTC
>TRBV4-1|16|TRBD1|NA|TRBJ2-5
CASSQDHGTDKETQYF
TGCGCCAGCAGCCAAGATCACGGGACAGATAAAGAGACCCAGTACTTC
>TRBV5-1|14|TRBD1|NA|TRBJ2-7
CASSPGQGIYEQYF
TGCGCCAGCAGTCCGGGACAGGGCATCTACGAGCAGTACTTC
>TRBV20-1|10|NA|once|TRBJ2-1
CSAILNEQFF
TGCAGTGCTATCTTGAATGAGCAGTTCTTC
>TRBV24-1|13|NA|NA|TRBJ1-2
CATSDSGSNGYTF
TGTGCCACCAGTGATTCAGGGTCTAATGGCTACACCTTC
>TRBV27|14|TRBD1|NA|TRBJ2-7
CASREGALSYEQYF
TGTGCCAGCAGAGAGGGGGCGCTCTCCTACGAGCAGTACTTC
>TRBV18|16|NA|NA|TRBJ1-1
CASSPGEGFGNTEAFF
TGTGCCAGCTCACCGGGGGAGGGTTTCGGGAACACTGAAGCTTTCTTT
>TRBV18|19|TRBD1|NA|TRBJ1-1
CASSPTTGQGTLSAGSAFF
TGTGCCAGCTCACCCACGACTGGACAGGGGACATTGTCAGCTGGGTCAGCTTTCTTT
>TRBV28|14|NA|NA|TRBJ1-1
CASSLPGEWTEAFF
TGTGCCAGCAGTTTACCGGGGGAATGGACTGAAGCTTTCTTT
>TRBV24-1|15|TRBD2|NA|TRBJ2-1
CATSSYLAGGPGQFF
TGTGCCACCAGTTCCTACCTAGCGGGAGGGCCTGGGCAGTTCTTC
>TRBV2|14|TRBD1|NA|TRBJ1-4
CASSQGAISEKLFF
TGTGCCAGCAGTCAGGGGGCTATTAGTGAAAAACTGTTTTTT
>TRBV29-1|15|TRBD1|NA|TRBJ1-3
CSVVGTVDSGNTIYF
TGCAGCGTTGTCGGGACAGTCGACTCTGGAAACACCATATATTTT
>TRBV30|12|TRBD1|few|TRBJ1-2
CAWSGTGYGYTF
TGTGCCTGGAGTGGGACAGGGTATGGCTACACCTTC
>TRBV15|16|TRBD2|once|TRBJ2-7
CATSREGLAGGGEQYF
TGTGCCACCAGCAGAGAAGGACTAGCGGGAGGGGGGGAGCAGTACTTC
>TRBV28|13|NA|NA|TRBJ1-4
CASRDSTYEKLFF
TGTGCCAGCAGAGACAGCACGTATGAAAAACTGTTTTTT
>TRBV30|14|NA|NA|TRBJ1-2
CAWRGQGLGYGYTF
TGTGCCTGGAGAGGGCAGGGACTTGGGTATGGCTACACCTTC
>TRBV6-5|13|NA|NA|TRBJ1-1
CASSGSLNTEAFF
TGTGCCAGCTCTGGCAGTTTGAACACTGAAGCTTTCTTT
>TRBV5-5|15|TRBD2|NA|TRBJ2-1
CASSVTSGGAYEQFF
TGTGCCAGCAGCGTGACTAGCGGGGGGGCTTATGAGCAGTTCTTC
>TRBV15|14|NA|NA|TRBJ2-3
CATSRVPETDTQYF
TGTGCCACCAGCAGAGTGCCAGAAACAGATACGCAGTATTTT
>TRBV3-1/TRBV3-2|16|TRBD1|once|TRBJ1-4
CASSQDRGLHSEKLFF
TGTGCCAGCAGCCAAGATAGGGGGCTGCACAGTGAAAAACTGTTTTTT
>TRBV2|15|TRBD2|NA|TRBJ2-5
CASSDSGGSLKTQYF
TGTGCCAGCAGTGACAGCGGGGGGAGTCTGAAGACCCAGTACTTC
>TRBV5-1|15|TRBD2|once|TRBJ2-1
CASSLESGMSNEQFF
TGCGCCAGCAGCTTGGAGAGCGGGATGTCGAATGAGCAGTTCTTC
>TRBV5-1|14|TRBD1|NA|TRBJ1-3
CASRPDRVGNTIYF
TGCGCCAGCAGACCGGACAGGGTTGGAAACACCATATATTTT
>TRBV7-3|14|NA|NA|TRBJ2-3
CASSLNQGSDTQYF
TGTGCCAGCAGCTTAAATCAGGGGTCAGATACGCAGTATTTT
>TRBV7-9|14|NA|NA|TRBJ2-5
CASSLDMAKETQYF
TGTGCCAGCAGCTTGGACATGGCCAAAGAGACCCAGTACTTC
>TRBV19|16|NA|NA|TRBJ2-1
CASSINMGSSYNEQFF
TGTGCCAGTAGTATCAACATGGGGAGCTCCTACAATGAGCAGTTCTTC